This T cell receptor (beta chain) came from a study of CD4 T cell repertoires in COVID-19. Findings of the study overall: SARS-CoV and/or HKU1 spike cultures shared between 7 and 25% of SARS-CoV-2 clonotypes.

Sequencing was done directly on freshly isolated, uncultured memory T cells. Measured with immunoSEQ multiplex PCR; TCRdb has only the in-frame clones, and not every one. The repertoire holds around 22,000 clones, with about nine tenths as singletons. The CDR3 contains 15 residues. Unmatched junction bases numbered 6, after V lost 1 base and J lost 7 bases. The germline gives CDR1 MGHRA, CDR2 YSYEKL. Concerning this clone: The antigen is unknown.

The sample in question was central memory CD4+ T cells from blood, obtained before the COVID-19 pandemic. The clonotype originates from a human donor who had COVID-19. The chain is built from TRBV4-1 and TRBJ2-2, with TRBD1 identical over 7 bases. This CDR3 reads CASSQVRGRDGELFF. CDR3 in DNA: TGCGCCAGCAGCCAAGTGAGGGGGCGCGACGGGGAGCTGTTTTTT.